This T cell receptor (beta chain) emerged from a study of blood T cell repertoires in COVID-19. Per the authors' pipeline: Estimation of nucleated cell counts relied on the amplification of reference gene primers. The table came from immunoSEQ multiplex PCR; TCRdb's copy has only in-frame clones and leaves some out. That table is the source of V, J and clone size, and D and trimming were worked out from the DNA. The repertoire has about 220,000 clones, nearly 90% of them found once; the top ten carry about 15%. Participants reported their clinical history, and cohort assignment relied on those reports. The TCR was taken from a man younger than 40 who had been exposed to COVID-19. The sequenced sample was PBMCs or T cells enriched from blood (not recorded which).

CDR3 residues: CASSPQVATDTQYF. The CDR3 DNA follows: TGTGCCAGTAGTCCACAAGTCGCAACAGATACGCAGTATTTT. The rearrangement uses TRBV19 and TRBJ2-3; D is undetermined. The length of the CDR3 is 14 residues. CDR1 and CDR2 from the germline V gene are LNHDA and SQIVND (reference sequence). Trimming removed 5 bases at V and 3 bases at J, with 12 bases between. The entire variable domain, with the rest obtained from reference TRBV19 and TRBJ2-3, is as follows: DGGITQSPKYLFRKEGQNVTLSCEQNLNHDAMYWYRQDPGQGLRLIYYSQIVNDFQKGDIAEGYSVSREKKESFPLTVTSAQKNPTAFYLCASSPQVATDTQYFGPGTRLTVL.